A selection of T cell receptor beta chains follows, all from one sample in a study of regulatory T cells in long-lasting Graves disease. TCRdb re-analysed the multiplex PCR reads in MiXCR, keeping a single row per CDR3 protein. Of roughly 420,000 distinct CDR3 sequences listed, about a sixth are singletons. The sample also formed part of further work on T cells in Graves' hyperthyroidism and ophthalmopathy.

The sequences come from peripheral blood mononuclear cells (PBMCs), collected at new diagnosis, from a patient treated with antithyroid drugs. The receptors here all came from a woman between 25 and 40 years old with Graves disease. The CDR3 runs from the conserved cysteine through the conserved F or W. D genes are given only for firm matches. Only some rows state a clone size, as once, few, many or a class for expanded clones.

d_call: -
j_call: TRBJ2-1
v_call: TRBV11-2
clone_size: -
cdr3_nt: TGTGCCAGCGGCCCTCCCAATGAGCAGTTCTTC
cdr3_aa: CASGPPNEQFF

d_call: -
j_call: TRBJ2-2
v_call: TRBV20-1
clone_size: many
cdr3_nt: TGCAGTGCTAGATTGGGACCACCGAACACCGGGGAGCTGTTTTTT
cdr3_aa: CSARLGPPNTGELFF

d_call: TRBD2
j_call: TRBJ2-1
v_call: TRBV27
clone_size: -
cdr3_nt: TGTGCCAGCAGTTTCGCGGGAGTAGCAAATGAGCAGTTCTTC
cdr3_aa: CASSFAGVANEQFF

d_call: -
j_call: TRBJ2-1
v_call: TRBV12-3/TRBV12-4
clone_size: -
cdr3_nt: TGTGCCAGCAGTCCCGTTGCACCGCATGAGCAGTTCTTC
cdr3_aa: CASSPVAPHEQFF

d_call: -
j_call: TRBJ1-5
v_call: TRBV27
clone_size: many
cdr3_nt: TGTGCCAGCAGTTTTTGGCCGGGTCAGCCCCAGCATTTT
cdr3_aa: CASSFWPGQPQHF

d_call: -
j_call: TRBJ2-1
v_call: TRBV4-1
clone_size: many
cdr3_nt: TGCGCCAGCAGCCAAGCGGACTACACGGTCAATGAGCAGTTCTTC
cdr3_aa: CASSQADYTVNEQFF

d_call: -
j_call: TRBJ2-3
v_call: TRBV10-3
clone_size: many
cdr3_nt: TGTGCCATCAGTGAGTCTACCGCCCGGGCAGATACGCAGTATTTT
cdr3_aa: CAISESTARADTQYF

d_call: -
j_call: TRBJ2-1
v_call: TRBV18
clone_size: -
cdr3_nt: TGTGCCAGCTCACCACCTACTCACACCAATGAGCAGTTCTTC
cdr3_aa: CASSPPTHTNEQFF

d_call: -
j_call: TRBJ2-7
v_call: TRBV2
clone_size: -
cdr3_nt: TGTGCCACAGACTCGATGAGGAACTACGAGCAGTACTTC
cdr3_aa: CATDSMRNYEQYF

d_call: -
j_call: TRBJ2-7
v_call: TRBV3-1
clone_size: -
cdr3_nt: TGTGCCAGCAGCCAGAACGAAGGGGGGCGGCACTTC
cdr3_aa: CASSQNEGGRHF

d_call: -
j_call: TRBJ2-7
v_call: TRBV28
clone_size: many
cdr3_nt: TGTGCCAGCAGTAAGGGGGGATCCTACGAGCAGTACTTC
cdr3_aa: CASSKGGSYEQYF

d_call: TRBD2
j_call: TRBJ2-1
v_call: TRBV24-1
clone_size: many
cdr3_nt: TGTGCCACCAGTTCTCCGGGACTAGCGCTCAAAAGCCCCTACAATGAGCAGTTCTTC
cdr3_aa: CATSSPGLALKSPYNEQFF

d_call: TRBD1
j_call: TRBJ1-2
v_call: TRBV5-5
clone_size: many
cdr3_nt: TGTGCCAGCAGCTCAACCGGGACAGCCTATGGCTACACCTTC
cdr3_aa: CASSSTGTAYGYTF

d_call: TRBD1
j_call: TRBJ2-5
v_call: TRBV3-1
clone_size: many
cdr3_nt: TGTGCCAGCAGCTCTACTTACACCGGGACAGGGAAAGAGACCCAGTACTTC
cdr3_aa: CASSSTYTGTGKETQYF

d_call: -
j_call: TRBJ2-3
v_call: TRBV27
clone_size: -
cdr3_nt: TGTGCCAGCAGTTTATCATACGTCACAGATACGCAGTATTTT
cdr3_aa: CASSLSYVTDTQYF

d_call: TRBD1
j_call: TRBJ2-7
v_call: TRBV28
clone_size: many
cdr3_nt: TGTGCCAGCAGCTTGACAGGGGTCATTACCTACGAGCAGTACTTC
cdr3_aa: CASSLTGVITYEQYF

d_call: TRBD1
j_call: TRBJ1-4
v_call: TRBV20-1
clone_size: -
cdr3_nt: TGCAGTGCTAGATGGACAGGGAGGAATGAAAAACTGTTTTTT
cdr3_aa: CSARWTGRNEKLFF

d_call: -
j_call: TRBJ1-2
v_call: TRBV30
clone_size: many
cdr3_nt: TGTGCCTGGACCGGGACCACGTATGGCTACACCTTC
cdr3_aa: CAWTGTTYGYTF

d_call: -
j_call: TRBJ1-1
v_call: TRBV28
clone_size: many
cdr3_nt: TGTGCCAGTTTCCAGGGGAAGAACACTGAAGCTTTCTTT
cdr3_aa: CASFQGKNTEAFF

d_call: TRBD2
j_call: TRBJ2-7
v_call: TRBV27
clone_size: -
cdr3_nt: TGTGCCAGCTCACGACCTCATCAACTCCTAGCGGGTCTGACCTACGAGCAGTACTTC
cdr3_aa: CASSRPHQLLAGLTYEQYF

d_call: TRBD1
j_call: TRBJ2-7
v_call: TRBV7-2
clone_size: few
cdr3_nt: TGTGCCAGCAGCTTCCAGGGGGCCGGCAACTACGAGCAGTACTTC
cdr3_aa: CASSFQGAGNYEQYF

d_call: -
j_call: TRBJ1-1
v_call: TRBV18
clone_size: many
cdr3_nt: TGTGCCAGCAGTACAGGGAACACTGAAGCTTTCTTT
cdr3_aa: CASSTGNTEAFF

d_call: -
j_call: TRBJ2-7
v_call: TRBV29-1
clone_size: -
cdr3_nt: TGCAGCGTGACCCACCCGTCAGCGGGACAAGGATCGGAGGAGCAGTACTTC
cdr3_aa: CSVTHPSAGQGSEEQYF

d_call: TRBD1
j_call: TRBJ1-6
v_call: TRBV4-1
clone_size: -
cdr3_nt: TGCGCCAGCAGCCCCCACCGGGACAGGGGCGATTCACCCCTCCACTTT
cdr3_aa: CASSPHRDRGDSPLHF

d_call: -
j_call: TRBJ2-3
v_call: TRBV20-1
clone_size: many
cdr3_nt: TGCAGTGCTACTTGGCCGGGGGCGGACCTTAGCACAGATACGCAGTATTTT
cdr3_aa: CSATWPGADLSTDTQYF

d_call: TRBD2
j_call: TRBJ2-3
v_call: TRBV7-8
clone_size: -
cdr3_nt: TGTGCCAGCCTTGGTGGGCTAGCGGGGAGCACAGATACGCAGTATTTT
cdr3_aa: CASLGGLAGSTDTQYF

d_call: TRBD1
j_call: TRBJ2-3
v_call: TRBV19
clone_size: -
cdr3_nt: TGTGCCAGTAGTCGCCCGGACAGGTTCACAGATACGCAGTATTTT
cdr3_aa: CASSRPDRFTDTQYF

d_call: -
j_call: TRBJ2-6
v_call: TRBV6-5
clone_size: many
cdr3_nt: TGTGCCAGCAGTTCTCGGGACGGGGCCAACGTCCTGACTTTC
cdr3_aa: CASSSRDGANVLTF

d_call: -
j_call: TRBJ2-1
v_call: TRBV7-9
clone_size: -
cdr3_nt: TGTGCCAGCAGCTTAGGACTTGGGCATGAGCAGTTCTTC
cdr3_aa: CASSLGLGHEQFF

d_call: -
j_call: TRBJ1-3
v_call: TRBV7-8
clone_size: many
cdr3_nt: TGTGCCAGCAGCTTCGCCTTCCAGGGGCAGAGTGGAAACACCATATATTTT
cdr3_aa: CASSFAFQGQSGNTIYF

d_call: TRBD2
j_call: TRBJ2-7
v_call: TRBV20-1
clone_size: many
cdr3_nt: TGCAGTACGAAGCGGGAGAACTACGAGCAGTACTTC
cdr3_aa: CSTKRENYEQYF

d_call: TRBD1
j_call: TRBJ1-5
v_call: TRBV7-8
clone_size: -
cdr3_nt: TGTGCCAGCAGCCCAGGGACAGGCGGGGAGCCCCAGCATTTT
cdr3_aa: CASSPGTGGEPQHF